Listed here is a single T cell receptor (beta chain). The data were taken from a study of blood T cell repertoires in COVID-19. This CDR3 has 16 amino acids. Trimming shortened V by 5 bases and J by 4 bases, and 18 bases separated the two germline ends. Per the germline V gene, CDR1 is MNHEY and CDR2 is SVGEGT. Using immunoSEQ multiplex PCR, the repertoire was profiled, and TCRdb retains in-frame clones only, with some absent. The profile shows around 70,000 clones, 80% to 85% of them singletons. This TCR derives from a woman aged 60-75 years with acute or convalescent COVID-19. Sequencing was performed on peripheral blood. V gene TRBV6-2 or TRBV6-3 combines with J gene TRBJ1-5, with a weak D call TRBD1 (6 bases). The CDR3 nucleotides read TGTGCCAGCAGTGGCCCCAGGACAGAGGGAAATCAGCCCCAGCATTTT. Translation gives CASSGPRTEGNQPQHF.